The 13 T cell receptor beta chains below come from one sample, sequenced in a study of T-cell reconstitution after alpha-beta-depleted transplantation in children. Preparation of the TCRbeta library used unique molecular identifiers. TCRdb independently ran MiXCR on the PCR reads; one entry per CDR3 protein. The table records hundreds of thousands of distinct CDR3 sequences, 17% of them present only once. The starting material was PBMCs, mostly from graft donor cells, obtained 360 days after TCRalphabeta/CD19-depleted stem cell transplant. The source of these receptors is a male patient aged 2 to 9 who had a stem cell transplant for acute lymphoblastic leukemia, so the T cells may come from the graft donor.

A remark on this clonotype: A junction end diverges from the germline sequence, so it may reflect a read error. The rearrangement links TRBV7-2 to TRBJ1-2; 7 bases fit TRBD1. This CDR3 is built from 11 residues. The germline V gene encodes CDR1 SGHTA and CDR2 FQGNSA. CDR3 sequence (DNA): TGTGCCAGCAGCTTAATGGGCAGGGGGGCCTTC. Translation gives CASSLMGRGAF.

The rearrangement links TRBV28 to TRBJ2-4; D gene unclear. The CDR3 is 12 amino acids. Trimming removed 4 bases at V and 6 bases at J, with 7 bases between. Germline V lookup: CDR1 MDHEN, CDR2 SYDVKM. The CDR3 region has the DNA TGTGCCAGCAGTTCCCTTTCAAACATTCAGTACTTC. Its protein product is CASSSLSNIQYF.

This sequence joins TRBV5-1 and TRBJ2-1, with 13 bases aligning to TRBD2. Germline lookup yields CDR1 SGHRS and CDR2 YFSETQ. Trimming took 4 bases from V and 0 from J; bases not matched to a gene: 4. CDR3 length: 17 residues. CDR3 loop: CASSPTSGGASYNEQFF. CDR3 nucleotides: TGCGCCAGCAGCCCAACTAGCGGGGGGGCCTCCTACAATGAGCAGTTCTTC.

CDR3 sequence (DNA): TGTGCCAGTACCACCCACCTGGGGGACCACGAGCAGTACTTC. Translating it yields CASTTHLGDHEQYF. This chain joins TRBV19 and TRBJ2-7, with D tentatively TRBD1 or TRBD2 (5 bases each). Germline V CDR1 and CDR2: LNHDA, SQIVND (reference sequence). The CDR3 spans 14 residues. V shed 7 bases and J shed 5 bases, with 18 bases lying between them.

V usage is TRBV11-2 and J usage is TRBJ2-7; a weak D match, TRBD1 (6 bases). The CDR3 is 14 residues long. V was pared by 4 bases and J by 2 bases, with 12 bases between. Germline CDR1 reads SGHAT; CDR2 reads FQNNGV. The CDR3 DNA follows: TGTGCCAGCAGCTCCAGGGACACCCCCTACGAGCAGTACTTC. Protein sequence: CASSSRDTPYEQYF.

This clonotype was observed once. The chain carries TRBV18 and TRBJ1-6, with D hard to call. CDR3 length: 14 residues. Germline V gene lookup returns CDR1 KGHSH and CDR2 LQKENI. With 3 bases removed from V and 5 bases from J, the gap between germline ends came to 8 bases. The CDR3 here is CASSPTEDNSPLHF. The CDR3 DNA reads TGTGCCAGCTCACCCACAGAGGATAATTCACCCCTCCACTTT.

This chain joins TRBV24-1 and TRBJ2-3; weak D call: TRBD2 (7 bases). The V end was cut by 6 bases, the J end by 6 bases, with 18 bases between. This CDR3 has 15 residues. Germline loops: CDR1 KGHDR, CDR2 SFDVKD. The CDR3 DNA follows: TGTGCCACCAGTACCACCCGGGGGGCTATGGATACGCAGTATTTT. It specifies CATSTTRGAMDTQYF.

The chain has TRBV6-1 and TRBJ2-3; no reliable D call. Germline values: CDR1 MNHNS, CDR2 SASEGT. Trimming removed 6 bases at V and 6 bases at J, with 19 bases between. This CDR3 spans 15 amino acids. CDR3 nucleotide sequence: TGTGCCAGCAGGACTGACACGGTTGTCACGGATACGCAGTATTTT. This gives the protein CASRTDTVVTDTQYF.

The chain carries TRBV6-1 and TRBJ1-1; 8 bases agree with TRBD1. Germline CDR1 reads MNHNS; CDR2 reads SASEGT. V gave up 7 bases and J gave up 3 bases; unmatched junction bases: 4. This CDR3 is 13 amino acids long. As DNA, the CDR3 is TGTGCCAGCAACCAGGGGGCCGACACTGAAGCTTTCTTT. Residues: CASNQGADTEAFF.

This clonotype has a handful of counts. The rearrangement links TRBV12-3 or TRBV12-4 to TRBJ2-3, with 10 positions matching TRBD1. The length of the CDR3 is 15 residues. The junction had 6 bases not matched to a gene; V was cut back by 6 bases and J by 3 bases. The CDR3, as DNA: TGTGCCAGCAGCCGAGGGACAGGGGAGACAGATACGCAGTATTTT. It is translated as CASSRGTGETDTQYF.

At least ten counts were recorded for this clonotype. The rearrangement links TRBV7-2 to TRBJ2-7; 10 nucleotides line up with TRBD2. The V and J ends lost 1 base and 2 bases, in that order; junction bases with no gene match: 5. Looked up from germline, CDR1 is SGHTA and CDR2 is FQGNSA. CDR3 length: 16 amino acids. CDR3 nucleotide sequence: TGTGCCAGCAGCTTAGGATCTAGCGGGAGTACCTACGAGCAGTACTTC. Its protein is CASSLGSSGSTYEQYF.

This chain links TRBV6-2 or TRBV6-3 with TRBJ2-7; D gene ambiguous. Trimming shortened V by 2 bases and J by 5 bases, and 10 bases separated the two germline ends. CDR3 length: 13 residues. Germline-derived CDR1 and CDR2 are MNHEY and SVGEGT. In nucleotides, the CDR3 is TGTGCCAGCAGTTACAAGGGAACCGACGAGCAGTACTTC. The encoded protein is CASSYKGTDEQYF.

This clonotype was counted only a few times. The chain recombines TRBV13 with TRBJ2-5; 8 bases line up with TRBD1. The ends lost 3 bases at V and 9 bases at J; junction bases unmatched: 6. The germline CDR1 and CDR2 sequences are PRHDT and FYEKMQ (reference sequence). The CDR3 is 13 amino acids. The CDR3: CASSLGRQGSQYF. The CDR3 bases are TGTGCCAGCAGCTTGGGGCGACAGGGGTCCCAGTACTTC.